Below are 3 T cell receptor beta chains sequenced from a single sample in a study of response to subunit inactivated influenza vaccine. From the RT-PCR reads, TCRdb called clonotypes with MiXCR, one entry per CDR3 protein. Counted here are about half a million distinct CDR3 sequences, around 8% occurring once; the ten biggest clones make up approximately 12%. The sequenced sample was PBMCs from blood, obtained less than 25 months after vaccination. These receptors all come from a man between 50 and 69 years old who received an inactivated influenza vaccine.

V gene TRBV6-1 combines with J gene TRBJ1-4; a possible D gene is TRBD1 (5 bases). Between the trimmed V and J ends, which lost 6 bases and 12 bases, there was a span of 23 bases. In germline, CDR1 is MNHNS, CDR2 SASEGT. The CDR3 consists of 15 residues. The CDR3 coding sequence is TGTGCCAGCAGACCCCCGCCGACTGCGGGGCGGGAACTGTTTTTT. It is translated as CASRPPPTAGRELFF.

This clonotype was seen at least ten times. The chain employs TRBV6-2 or TRBV6-3 and TRBJ1-2, with TRBD1 matching 7 bases. Germline V CDR1 and CDR2: MNHEY, SVGEGT. J was trimmed by 4 bases and V by 6 bases; bases with no gene match: 8. The CDR3 extends over 14 amino acids. CDR3 DNA sequence: TGTGCCAGCAGCGCAATGGGACAGAGCTATGGCTACACCTTC. Amino acids: CASSAMGQSYGYTF.

CDR3 protein: CASSLRPGPYEQYF. CDR3 bases: TGTGCCAGCAGCTTAAGACCGGGTCCCTACGAGCAGTACTTC. The chain uses TRBV7-9 and TRBJ2-7, with no clear D. The germline V gene encodes CDR1 SEHNR and CDR2 FQNEAQ (reference sequence). Trimming stripped 2 bases from V and 2 bases from J, with 10 bases between. The CDR3 has 14 amino acids.